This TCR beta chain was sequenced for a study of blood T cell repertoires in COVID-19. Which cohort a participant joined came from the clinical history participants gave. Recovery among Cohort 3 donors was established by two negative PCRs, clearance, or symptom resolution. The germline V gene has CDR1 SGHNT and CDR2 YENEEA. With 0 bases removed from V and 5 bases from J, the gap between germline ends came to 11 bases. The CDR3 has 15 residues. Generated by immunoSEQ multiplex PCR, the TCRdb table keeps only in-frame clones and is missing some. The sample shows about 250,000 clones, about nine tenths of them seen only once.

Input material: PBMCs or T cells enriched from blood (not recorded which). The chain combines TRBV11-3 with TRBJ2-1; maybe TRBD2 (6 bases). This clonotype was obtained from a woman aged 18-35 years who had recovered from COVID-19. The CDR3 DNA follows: TGTGCCAGCAGCTTAGATAGGACTAAAAACAATGAGCAGTTCTTC. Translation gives CASSLDRTKNNEQFF.